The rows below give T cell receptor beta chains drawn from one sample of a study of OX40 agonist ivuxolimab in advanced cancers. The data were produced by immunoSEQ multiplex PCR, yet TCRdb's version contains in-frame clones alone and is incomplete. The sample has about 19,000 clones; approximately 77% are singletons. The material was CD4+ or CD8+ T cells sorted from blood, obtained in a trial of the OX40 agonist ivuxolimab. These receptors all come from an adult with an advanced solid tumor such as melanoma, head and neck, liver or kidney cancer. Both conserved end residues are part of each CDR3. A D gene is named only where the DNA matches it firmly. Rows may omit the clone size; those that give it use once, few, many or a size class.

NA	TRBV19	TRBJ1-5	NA	CASSPGSRGNQPQHF	TGTGCCAGTAGCCCGGGATCGAGGGGGAATCAGCCCCAGCATTTT
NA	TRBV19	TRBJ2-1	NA	CASSIGLVEQFF	TGTGCCAGTAGTATAGGTCTAGTTGAGCAGTTCTTC
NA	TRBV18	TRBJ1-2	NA	CASSSQKNYGYTF	TGTGCCAGCTCAAGTCAGAAAAACTATGGCTACACCTTC
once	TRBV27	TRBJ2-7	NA	CASSSVQDIYEQYF	TGTGCCAGCAGTTCGGTACAGGACATCTACGAGCAGTACTTC
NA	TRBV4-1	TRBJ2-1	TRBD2	CASSRSGGGDNEQFF	TGTGCCAGCAGCCGATCGGGCGGGGGGGACAATGAGCAGTTCTTC
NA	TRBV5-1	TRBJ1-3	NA	CASSLRGGSSGNTIYF	TGCGCCAGCAGCTTGCGTGGCGGAAGCTCTGGAAACACCATATATTTT
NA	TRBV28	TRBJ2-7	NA	CASQPGDYEQYF	TGTGCCTCCCAGCCGGGGGACTACGAGCAGTACTTC
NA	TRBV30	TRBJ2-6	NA	CAGQTAGGANVLTF	TGTGCCGGACAGACAGCAGGTGGGGCCAACGTCCTGACTTTC
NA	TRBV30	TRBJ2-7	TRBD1	CAWSVQGAWQYF	TGTGCCTGGAGTGTCCAGGGGGCATGGCAGTACTTC
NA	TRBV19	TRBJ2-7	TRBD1	CASKTGTGVREQYF	TGTGCCAGCAAGACCGGGACAGGGGTCAGGGAGCAGTACTTC
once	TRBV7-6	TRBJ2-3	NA	CASSSPSAGEPRGGTDTQYF	TGTGCCAGCAGCTCCCCTTCTGCGGGCGAACCTCGAGGTGGCACAGATACGCAGTATTTT
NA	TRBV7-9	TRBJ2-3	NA	CASVSGGPYTDTQYF	TGTGCCAGCGTTTCCGGGGGGCCGTACACAGATACGCAGTATTTT
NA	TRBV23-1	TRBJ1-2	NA	CASGPGPQANGYTF	TGCGCCAGCGGTCCGGGCCCCCAAGCCAATGGCTACACCTTC
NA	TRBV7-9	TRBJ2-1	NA	CASRPHGTLTYNEQFF	TGTGCCAGCAGGCCGCACGGGACCCTAACCTACAATGAGCAGTTCTTC
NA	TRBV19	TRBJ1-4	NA	CATGGNIGEKLFF	TGTGCCACTGGTGGGAATATAGGCGAAAAACTGTTTTTT
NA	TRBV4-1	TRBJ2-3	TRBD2	CASSQGGLATTDTQYF	TGCGCCAGCAGCCAAGGGGGACTAGCGACCACAGATACGCAGTATTTT
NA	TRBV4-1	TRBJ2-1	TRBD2	CASSQVERGGLNEQFF	TGCGCCAGCAGCCAAGTCGAGCGGGGGGGCCTGAATGAGCAGTTCTTC
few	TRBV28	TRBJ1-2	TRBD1	CASSPGQGLGPNYGYTF	TGTGCCAGCAGTCCAGGACAGGGCCTGGGGCCTAACTATGGCTACACCTTC
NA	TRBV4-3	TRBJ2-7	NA	CASSQGRSGSYEQYF	TGCGCCAGCAGCCAAGGTCGGAGCGGTTCCTACGAGCAGTACTTC
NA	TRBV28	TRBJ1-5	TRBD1	CASSQAGTADYSNQPQHF	TGTGCCAGCAGCCAAGCCGGGACAGCTGATTATAGCAATCAGCCCCAGCATTTT
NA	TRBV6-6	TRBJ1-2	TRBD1	CASSDQGEPYGYTF	TGTGCCAGCAGTGATCAGGGGGAACCCTATGGCTACACCTTC
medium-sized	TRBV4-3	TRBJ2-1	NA	CASSQELLGRAGDNEQFF	TGCGCCAGCAGCCAAGAACTTCTTGGGAGAGCAGGAGACAATGAGCAGTTCTTC
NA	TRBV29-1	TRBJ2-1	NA	CSVESESGAGEQFF	TGCAGCGTTGAATCGGAGTCAGGGGCGGGTGAGCAGTTCTTC
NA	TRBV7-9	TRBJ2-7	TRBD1	CASSSYRQGTYEQYF	TGTGCCAGCAGCTCCTACCGACAGGGAACCTACGAGCAGTACTTC
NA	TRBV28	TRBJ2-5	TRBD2	CASSLGAGEQETQYF	TGTGCCAGCAGTTTAGGAGCGGGAGAGCAGGAGACCCAGTACTTC